These 25 T cell receptor beta chains originate from one sample sequenced in a study of metastatic and nonmetastatic thyroid tumors. All patients reached thyroid surgery having received no treatment beforehand. TCRdb called clones again from the PCR reads with MiXCR. The sample lists 60,000 or so clones, 4% to 4.5% occurring once. Sequenced sample: blood. The receptors stem from a female donor with papillary thyroid cancer or a benign thyroid nodule (not recorded which). Some clones in this sample may be carry-over from other donors' samples.

The chain uses TRBV2 and TRBJ2-2; 8 bases are a match to TRBD2. Germline V gene sequence: CDR1 SNHLY, CDR2 FYNNEI. This CDR3 region has 15 residues. V gave up 4 bases and J gave up 5 bases; unmatched junction bases: 6. The CDR3 sequence is CASSGSVAGTGELFF. The CDR3 DNA follows: TGTGCCAGCAGTGGCTCCGTAGCGGGAACCGGGGAGCTGTTTTTT.

This clone was recorded a few times. The genes are TRBV6-2 or TRBV6-3 and TRBJ2-3, with 8 positions matching TRBD2. The CDR3 loop spans 16 amino acids. The ends lost 6 bases at V and 1 base at J; junction bases unmatched: 9. The germline gives CDR1 MNHEY, CDR2 SVGEGT. In nucleotides, the CDR3 is TGTGCCAGCAGGGGCGCGGGGGGTTGGGGCACAGATACGCAGTATTTT. Its protein product is CASRGAGGWGTDTQYF.

This clone was observed at least ten times. This chain connects TRBV30 to TRBJ2-1; D tentatively fits TRBD1 or TRBD2 (5 bases each). CDR3 length: 13 residues. V was cut by 4 bases and J by 9 bases, with 16 bases left in between. Germline CDR1 is GTSNPN and CDR2 is SVGIG (reference sequence). DNA of the CDR3: TGTGCCTGGATGGACCCGGGACGAACTGAGCAGTTCTTC. Protein sequence: CAWMDPGRTEQFF. Complete variable domain (other parts from reference TRBV30 and TRBJ2-1): SQTIHQWPATLVQPVGSPLSLECTVEGTSNPNLYWYRQAAGRGLQLLFYSVGIGQISSEVPQNLSASRPQDRQFILSSKKLLLSDSGFYLCAWMDPGRTEQFFGPGTRLTVL.

This clone was observed a few times. CDR3 protein: CASSSDRNTEAFF. CDR3 nucleotides: TGTGCCAGCTCATCGGACAGGAACACTGAAGCTTTCTTT. The chain joins TRBV18 to TRBJ1-1; D may be TRBD1 (6 bases). The germline gives CDR1 KGHSH, CDR2 LQKENI. The CDR3 consists of 13 residues. The V end lost 5 bases, the J end lost 1 base, and 8 bases lay between the germline ends.

As to this clone: In this CDR3 the conserved last residue, phenylalanine or tryptophan, is missing, so a read error is likely. This chain connects TRBV19 to TRBJ1-5; D possibly corresponds to TRBD1 (6 bases). Germline V CDR1 and CDR2: LNHDA, SQIVND (reference sequence). CDR3 length: 13 residues. CDR3 sequence reads: CASSKQGYQPQHS. Here the CDR3 DNA reads TGTGCCAGCAGTAAACAGGGCTATCAGCCCCAGCATTCT.

Here the CDR3 DNA reads TGTGCCAGCAGAGGGACTAGCGGGAGCCTCTCCTACGAGCAGTACTTC. Translating gives CASRGTSGSLSYEQYF. V and J are TRBV2 and TRBJ2-7; 14 bases fit TRBD2. Germline assignment: CDR1 SNHLY and CDR2 FYNNEI. Trimming removed 6 bases from V and 0 bases from J; junction bases left unmatched: 4. The CDR3 has 16 residues.

This clone was recorded at least ten times. Other DNA sequences in this specimen translate into the identical CDR3. CDR3 amino acids: CASSEGVPDTQYF. CDR3 DNA sequence: TGTGCCAGCAGTGAAGGGGTTCCAGATACGCAGTATTTT. The chain couples TRBV6-1 to TRBJ2-3; no reliable D call. Trimming stripped 1 base from V and 4 bases from J, with 6 bases between. This CDR3 has 13 amino acids. From germline, CDR1 is MNHNS and CDR2 SASEGT.

This clone was observed a handful of times. V usage is TRBV4-2 and J usage is TRBJ2-2; D possibly corresponds to TRBD1 (5 bases). Trimming shortened V by 1 base and J by 6 bases, and 12 bases separated the two germline ends. The CDR3 contains 15 residues. In germline, CDR1 is LGHNA, CDR2 YNFKEQ. In DNA, the CDR3 is TGTGCCAGCAGCCAAGTCAGCAGGGAATCCGGGGAGCTGTTTTTT. This encodes CASSQVSRESGELFF.

This clone was seen more than once but under ten times. It is likely a read error, because the conserved phenylalanine at the end of the CDR3 is missing. The chain's CDR3 is CASIGTDTQYL. DNA for the CDR3: TGTGCCAGTATAGGCACAGATACGCAGTATTTG. The genes are TRBV6-1 and TRBJ2-3; D gene uncertain. V lost 9 bases to trimming and J lost 1 base, with 5 bases between them. CDR3 length: 11 residues. Germline CDR1 reads MNHNS; CDR2 reads SASEGT.

The rearrangement links TRBV11-2 to TRBJ1-2; D not resolved. The germline V gene has CDR1 SGHAT and CDR2 FQNNGV. The CDR3 totals 17 residues. V lost 3 bases, J lost 6 bases, and 23 bases lay in between. The CDR3 sequence: CASSFPDGVEMVDGYTF. The CDR3 nucleotides read TGTGCCAGCAGCTTCCCGGATGGGGTAGAAATGGTGGATGGCTACACCTTC.

About this clone itself: This may be a read error, as it is one base from a much larger clone. The rearrangement uses TRBV9 and TRBJ2-1; no clear D gene. The CDR3 loop spans 15 amino acids. CDR1 SGDLS and CDR2 YYNGEE come from the germline V gene. Written as DNA, the CDR3 is TGTGCCAGCAGCGAGGCTCCCGGTAGGGTCAATGAGGAGTTCTTC. As protein: CASSEAPGRVNEEFF.

In its sample, this clone was seen once. A read error is possible here, since a much larger clone lies one base away. Since no conserved phenylalanine or tryptophan closes the CDR3, a read error is the likely cause. The J gene is TRBJ2-5, the V gene TRBV5-1, with 9 positions matching TRBD1. V lost 7 bases and J lost 3; bases outside the gene matches: 7. CDR3 length: 14 residues. Germline CDR1 is SGHRS and CDR2 is YFSETQ. The CDR3 DNA reads TGCGCCAGCGTTTCGCGGACAGGGGAAGAGACCCAGTACTGC. This gives the protein CASVSRTGEETQYC.

The chain uses TRBV6-2 or TRBV6-3 and TRBJ1-2, with 9 nucleotides matching TRBD1. The ends lost 6 bases at V and 9 bases at J; junction bases unmatched: 8. Germline CDR1 and CDR2: MNHEY and SVGEGT. The CDR3 runs to 13 residues. CDR3 residues: CASRPQGARRYTF. The CDR3 DNA reads as TGTGCCAGCAGGCCACAGGGGGCGCGCCGCTACACCTTC.

This clone was detected many times. J is TRBJ2-5 and V is TRBV6-1, with 10 bases matching TRBD1. V gave up 6 bases and J gave up 1 base; unmatched junction bases: 5. Per germline, CDR1 MNHNS and CDR2 SASEGT. The CDR3 is made up of 15 amino acids. CDR3 residues: CASRKGQGTQETQYF. The CDR3, as DNA: TGTGCCAGCAGGAAGGGACAGGGGACCCAAGAGACCCAGTACTTC.

The CDR3 here is CASRSSSGTSGRYEQYF. The CDR3 DNA reads as TGTGCCAGCAGGTCTTCCTCCGGGACTAGCGGGAGATACGAGCAGTACTTC. This chain uses TRBV11-3 with TRBJ2-7, with 14 bases that match TRBD2. With 6 bases clipped from V and 4 bases from J, the junction kept 11 bases outside the gene matches. Germline lookup yields CDR1 SGHNT and CDR2 YENEEA. This CDR3 region has 17 residues.

The table lists this clone with a few counts. One end of the junction varies from germline; a read error may be responsible. J is TRBJ2-2 and V is TRBV6-5; D is undetermined. There are 14 residues in the CDR3. The germline CDR1 and CDR2 sequences are MNHEY and SVGAGI. The CDR3 coding sequence is TGTGCCAGCATTTACTCAGGAGTACACGGGGAGCTGTTTTTT. It specifies CASIYSGVHGELFF.

As regards this clone: The sample holds other DNA sequences that translate to the same CDR3. The CDR3 DNA follows: TGTGCCAGCAACTTGAGCGGGAGGGTCACCGGGGAGCTGTTTTTT. It translates to CASNLSGRVTGELFF. V and J are TRBV7-8 and TRBJ2-2, with 10 nucleotides matching TRBD2. CDR3 length: 15 amino acids. J was trimmed by 4 bases and V by 7 bases; bases with no gene match: 6. Germline V gene data show CDR1 as SGHVS and CDR2 as FQNEAQ. The full variable domain, its missing parts supplied by reference TRBV7-8 and TRBJ2-2, is GAGVSQSPRYKVAKRGQDVALRCDPISGHVSLFWYQQALGQGPEFLTYFQNEAQLDKSGLPSDRFFAERPEGSVSTLKIQRTQQEDSAVYLCASNLSGRVTGELFFGEGSRLTVL.

In its sample, this clone was seen many times. The chain joins TRBV15 to TRBJ2-6; TRBD2 might be the D (5 bases). The germline CDR1 and CDR2 sequences are LNHNV and YYDKDF (reference sequence). V was cut by 3 bases and J by 4 bases, with 13 bases left in between. The CDR3 runs to 16 residues. In DNA form, the CDR3 reads TGTGCCACCAGCAGGGACTTAGAAACAGGGGCCAACGTCCTGACTTTC. This sequence encodes CATSRDLETGANVLTF.

This chain uses TRBV20-1 with TRBJ2-1; 8 nucleotides align to TRBD2. This CDR3 has 13 amino acids. V trimming: 6 bases; J trimming: 2 bases; junction bases outside the gene matches: 3. Germline-derived CDR1 and CDR2 are DFQATT and SNEGSKA (reference sequence). This chain's CDR3 is CSAPGLAYNEQFF. DNA for the CDR3: TGCAGTGCCCCGGGACTAGCCTACAATGAGCAGTTCTTC.

This clone was counted between two and nine times. Mismatch with germline at one junction end may stem from a read error. The chain combines TRBV27 with TRBJ2-5; no clear D. The CDR3 length is 14 residues. Germline values: CDR1 MNHEY, CDR2 SMNVEV (reference sequence). The CDR3 loop reads CASSHAGYKDTQYF. The CDR3 DNA follows: TGTGCCAGCAGCCACGCCGGGTACAAAGACACCCAGTACTTC.

Ten or more counts support this clone. The rearrangement joins TRBV7-6 to TRBJ1-1; 7 nucleotides line up with TRBD1. The ends lost 0 bases at V and 10 bases at J; junction bases unmatched: 5. The CDR3 sequence is 13 residues long. CDR1 and CDR2 (germline): SGHVS, FNYEAQ. The CDR3 sequence is CASSLAMTGTAFF. In DNA form, the CDR3 reads TGTGCCAGCAGCTTAGCTATGACAGGGACAGCTTTCTTT.

The CDR3 bases are TGTGCCATCAAATCCACAGGGTTCAGTTCTGGGGCTGGCTACACCTTC. Its protein product is CAIKSTGFSSGAGYTF. This chain links TRBV10-3 with TRBJ1-2; D is possibly TRBD1 (6 bases). V lost 7 bases to trimming and J lost 7 bases, with 25 bases between them. The CDR3 consists of 16 residues. The V gene's germline CDR1 is ENHRY and CDR2 SYGVKD.

This clone has at least ten counts. V and J are TRBV7-2 and TRBJ1-2; D is uncertain. V was shortened by 5 bases and J by 4 bases, with 11 bases between the two germline ends. The CDR3 is 13 residues long. Germline V gives CDR1 SGHTA, CDR2 FQGNSA. The CDR3 DNA is TGTGCCAGCAGCCCACAGCCCCTCTATGGCTACACCTTC. It codes for CASSPQPLYGYTF.

Remarks on this clone: One end of the junction varies from germline; a read error may be responsible. The rearrangement joins TRBV12-3 or TRBV12-4 to TRBJ2-7, with 7 positions matching TRBD2. The CDR3 has 20 residues. DNA of the CDR3: TGTGCCGGCAGCCCCCGCCGAACTAGCGTGACCAACCCCCTCCCCTACGAGCAGTACTTC. It encodes CAGSPRRTSVTNPLPYEQYF.

Many counts were recorded for this clone. The chain carries TRBV14 and TRBJ1-1; TRBD1 aligns across 11 bases. With 5 bases clipped from V and 5 bases from J, the junction kept 7 bases outside the gene matches. The CDR3 runs to 15 residues. Germline lookup yields CDR1 SGHDN and CDR2 FVKESK. DNA for the CDR3: TGTGCCAGCAGCGTCTGGACAGGGGGCGCAACTGAAGCTTTCTTT. It specifies CASSVWTGGATEAFF.